This T cell receptor beta chain was captured by sequencing in a study of T cell responses to AZD1222 COVID-19 vaccine. The repertoire was sequenced with immunoSEQ multiplex PCR; TCRdb's copy has only in-frame clones and lacks some. The table shows 75,000 to 95,000 clones, with around 93% occurring only once. Note on this clone: Its antigen is currently unknown.

Study outcomes and limitations: Mostly white British, mostly female donors; authors suggested clonal diversity may be underestimated.

V lost 4 bases and J lost 1; bases outside the gene matches: 8. The CDR3 length is 18 residues. The germline CDR1 and CDR2 sequences are KGHDR and SFDVKD. The sample consisted of peripheral blood, taken 28 days after the second AZD1222 dose. This chain joins TRBV24-1 and TRBJ2-2; TRBD2 aligns across 10 bases. This clonotype originated in an adult who received the AZD1222 COVID-19 vaccine. CDR3 DNA sequence: TGTGCCACCAGTGAGGCAAGCGGGAGGGCCGGGAACACCGGGGAGCTGTTTTTT. Translated: CATSEASGRAGNTGELFF.